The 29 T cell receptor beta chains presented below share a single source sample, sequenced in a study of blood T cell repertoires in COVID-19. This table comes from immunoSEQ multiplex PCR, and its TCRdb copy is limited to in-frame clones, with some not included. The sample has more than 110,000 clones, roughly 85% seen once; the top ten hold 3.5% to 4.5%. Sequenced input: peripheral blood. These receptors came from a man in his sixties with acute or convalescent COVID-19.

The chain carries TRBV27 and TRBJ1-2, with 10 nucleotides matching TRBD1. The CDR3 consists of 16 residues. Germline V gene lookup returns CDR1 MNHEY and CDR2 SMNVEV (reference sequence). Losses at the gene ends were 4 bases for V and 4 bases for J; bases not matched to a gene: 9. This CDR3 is CASSSTVGTGVYGYTF. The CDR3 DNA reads TGTGCCAGCAGTTCTACAGTCGGGACAGGGGTCTATGGCTACACCTTC.

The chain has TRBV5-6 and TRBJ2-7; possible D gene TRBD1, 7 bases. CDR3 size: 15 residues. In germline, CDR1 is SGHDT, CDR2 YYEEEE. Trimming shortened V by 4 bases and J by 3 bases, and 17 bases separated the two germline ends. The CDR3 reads CASSAGGTAYYEQYF. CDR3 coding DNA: TGTGCCAGCAGCGCTGGGGGGACAGCCTACTACGAGCAGTACTTC. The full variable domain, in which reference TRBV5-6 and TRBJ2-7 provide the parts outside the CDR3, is DAGVTQSPTHLIKTRGQQVTLRCSPKSGHDTVSWYQQALGQGPQFIFQYYEEEERQRGNFPDRFSGHQFPNYSSELNVNALLLGDSALYLCASSAGGTAYYEQYFGPGTRLTVT.

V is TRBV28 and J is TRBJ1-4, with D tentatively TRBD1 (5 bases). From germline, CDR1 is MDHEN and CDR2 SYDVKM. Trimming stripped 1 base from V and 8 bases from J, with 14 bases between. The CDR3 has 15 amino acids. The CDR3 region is CASSLLGREGEKLFF. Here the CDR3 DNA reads TGTGCCAGCAGTTTATTGGGCAGGGAAGGCGAAAAACTGTTTTTT.

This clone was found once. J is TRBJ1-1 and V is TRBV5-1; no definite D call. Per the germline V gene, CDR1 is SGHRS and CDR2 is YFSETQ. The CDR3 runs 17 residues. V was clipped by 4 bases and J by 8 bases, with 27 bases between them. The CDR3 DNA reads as TGCGCCAGCAGCCCCTTTACCGATTCCGGTGCCCCCAGGGAAGCTTTCTTT. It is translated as CASSPFTDSGAPREAFF.

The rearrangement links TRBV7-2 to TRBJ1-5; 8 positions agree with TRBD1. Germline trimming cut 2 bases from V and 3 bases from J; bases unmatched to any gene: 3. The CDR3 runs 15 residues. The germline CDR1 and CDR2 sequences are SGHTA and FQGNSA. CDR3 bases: TGTGCCAGCAGCTTAACAGGGGGTAACAATCAGCCCCAGCATTTT. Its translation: CASSLTGGNNQPQHF.

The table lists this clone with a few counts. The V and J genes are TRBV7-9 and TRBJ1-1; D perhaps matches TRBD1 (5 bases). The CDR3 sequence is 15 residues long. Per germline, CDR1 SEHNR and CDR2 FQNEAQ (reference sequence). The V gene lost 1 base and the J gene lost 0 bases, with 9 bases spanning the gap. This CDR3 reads CASSLVAGMNTEAFF. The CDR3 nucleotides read TGTGCCAGCAGCTTAGTGGCAGGGATGAACACTGAAGCTTTCTTT.

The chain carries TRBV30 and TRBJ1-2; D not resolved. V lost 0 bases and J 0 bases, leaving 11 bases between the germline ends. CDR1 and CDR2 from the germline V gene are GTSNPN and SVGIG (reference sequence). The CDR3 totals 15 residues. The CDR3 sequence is CAWSVRRPSNYGYTF. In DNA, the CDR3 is TGTGCCTGGAGTGTGAGGAGGCCCTCTAACTATGGCTACACCTTC.

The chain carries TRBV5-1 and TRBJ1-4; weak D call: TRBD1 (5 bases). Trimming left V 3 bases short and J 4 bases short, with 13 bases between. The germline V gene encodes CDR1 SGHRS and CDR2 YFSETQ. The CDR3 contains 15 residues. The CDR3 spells CASSWVGGGNEKLFF. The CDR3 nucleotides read TGCGCCAGCAGCTGGGTTGGCGGGGGTAATGAAAAACTGTTTTTT.

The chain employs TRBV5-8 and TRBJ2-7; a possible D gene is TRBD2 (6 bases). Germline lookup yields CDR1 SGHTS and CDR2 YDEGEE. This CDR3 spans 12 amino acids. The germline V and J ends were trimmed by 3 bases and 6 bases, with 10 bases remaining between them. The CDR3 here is CASSWDSGEQYF. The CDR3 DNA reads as TGTGCCAGCAGCTGGGATAGCGGCGAGCAGTACTTC.

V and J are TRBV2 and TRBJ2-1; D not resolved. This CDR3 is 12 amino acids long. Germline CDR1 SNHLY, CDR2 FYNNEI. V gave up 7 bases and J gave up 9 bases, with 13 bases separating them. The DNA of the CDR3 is TGTGCCAGCATGGAGTCTCGTCGTGAGCAGTTCTTC. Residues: CASMESRREQFF.

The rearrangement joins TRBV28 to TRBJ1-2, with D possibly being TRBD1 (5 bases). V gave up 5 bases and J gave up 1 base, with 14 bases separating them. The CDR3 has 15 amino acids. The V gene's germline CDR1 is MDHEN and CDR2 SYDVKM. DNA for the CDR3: TGTGCCAGCAGTCCTCAGGGACTTTTTAACTATGGCTACACCTTC. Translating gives CASSPQGLFNYGYTF.

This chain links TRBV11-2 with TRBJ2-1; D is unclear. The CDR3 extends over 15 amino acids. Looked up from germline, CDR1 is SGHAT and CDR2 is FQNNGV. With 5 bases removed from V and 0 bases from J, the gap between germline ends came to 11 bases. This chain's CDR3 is CASSPEWSSYNEQFF. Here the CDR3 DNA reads TGTGCCAGCAGCCCTGAGTGGAGCTCCTACAATGAGCAGTTCTTC.

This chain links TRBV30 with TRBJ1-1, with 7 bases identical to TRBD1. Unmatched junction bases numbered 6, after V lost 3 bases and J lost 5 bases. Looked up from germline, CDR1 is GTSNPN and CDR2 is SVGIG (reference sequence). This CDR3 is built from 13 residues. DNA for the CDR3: TGTGCCTGGAGGCCGAGGGGGCGAACTGAAGCTTTCTTT. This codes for CAWRPRGRTEAFF.

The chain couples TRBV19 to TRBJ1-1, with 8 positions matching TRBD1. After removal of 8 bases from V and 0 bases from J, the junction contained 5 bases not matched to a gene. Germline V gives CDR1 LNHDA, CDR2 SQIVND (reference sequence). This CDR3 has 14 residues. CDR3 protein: CASRGTGLNTEAFF. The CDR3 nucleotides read TGTGCCAGTCGAGGGACAGGTTTGAACACTGAAGCTTTCTTT.

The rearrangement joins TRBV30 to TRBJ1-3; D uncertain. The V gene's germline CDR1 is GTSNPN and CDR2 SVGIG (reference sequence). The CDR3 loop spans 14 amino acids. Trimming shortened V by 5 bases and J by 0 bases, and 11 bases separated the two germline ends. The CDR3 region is CAWGRRISGNTIYF. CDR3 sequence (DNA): TGTGCCTGGGGCAGGAGGATCTCTGGAAACACCATATATTTT.

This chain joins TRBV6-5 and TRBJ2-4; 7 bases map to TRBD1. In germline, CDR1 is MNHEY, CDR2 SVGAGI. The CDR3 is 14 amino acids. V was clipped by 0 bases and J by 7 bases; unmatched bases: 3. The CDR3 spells CASSYSQQGNIQYF. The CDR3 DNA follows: TGTGCCAGCAGTTACTCCCAACAGGGGAACATTCAGTACTTC.

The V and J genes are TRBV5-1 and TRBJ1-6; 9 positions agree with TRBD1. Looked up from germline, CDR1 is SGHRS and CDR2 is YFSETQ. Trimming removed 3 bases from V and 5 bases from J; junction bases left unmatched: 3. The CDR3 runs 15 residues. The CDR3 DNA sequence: TGCGCCAGCAGCTCCTGGGACAGGGATAATTCACCCCTCCACTTT. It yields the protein CASSSWDRDNSPLHF.

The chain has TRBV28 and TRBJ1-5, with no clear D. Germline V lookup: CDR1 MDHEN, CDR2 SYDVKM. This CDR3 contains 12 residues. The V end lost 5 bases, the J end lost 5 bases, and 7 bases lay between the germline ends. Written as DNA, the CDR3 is TGTGCCAGCAGTAAGGAGGATCAGCCCCAGCATTTT. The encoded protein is CASSKEDQPQHF.

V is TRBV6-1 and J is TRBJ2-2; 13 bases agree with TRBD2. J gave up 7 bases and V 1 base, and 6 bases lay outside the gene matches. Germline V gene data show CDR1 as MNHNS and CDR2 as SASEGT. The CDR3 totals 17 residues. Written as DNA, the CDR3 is TGTGCCAGCAGTGAAGGCGGACTAGCGGGAGCGGGCGGGGAGCTGTTTTTT. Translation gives CASSEGGLAGAGGELFF.

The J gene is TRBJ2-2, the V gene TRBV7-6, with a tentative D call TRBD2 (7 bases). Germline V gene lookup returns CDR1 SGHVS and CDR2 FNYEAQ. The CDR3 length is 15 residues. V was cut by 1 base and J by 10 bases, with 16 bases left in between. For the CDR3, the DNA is TGTGCCAGCAGCTTAGGCCTAGCCGGGGGGCCGGAGCTGTTTTTT. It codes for CASSLGLAGGPELFF. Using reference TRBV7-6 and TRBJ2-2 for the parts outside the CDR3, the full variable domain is GAGVSQSPRYKVTKRGQDVALRCDPISGHVSLYWYRQALGQGPEFLTYFNYEAQQDKSGLPNDRFSAERPEGSISTLTIQRTEQRDSAMYRCASSLGLAGGPELFFGEGSRLTVL.

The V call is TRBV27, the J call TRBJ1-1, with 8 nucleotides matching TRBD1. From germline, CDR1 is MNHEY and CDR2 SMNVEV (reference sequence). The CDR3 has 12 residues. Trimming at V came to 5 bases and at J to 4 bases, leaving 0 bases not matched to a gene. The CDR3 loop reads CASSTGGTEAFF. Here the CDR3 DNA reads TGTGCCAGCAGTACAGGGGGCACTGAAGCTTTCTTT.

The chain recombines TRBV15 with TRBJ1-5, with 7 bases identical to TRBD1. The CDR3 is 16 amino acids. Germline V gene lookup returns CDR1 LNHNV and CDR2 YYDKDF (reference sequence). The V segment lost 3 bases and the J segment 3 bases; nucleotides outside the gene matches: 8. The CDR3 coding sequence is TGTGCCACCAGCAGCCAAGGGACAGCCTACAATCAGCCCCAGCATTTT. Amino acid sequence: CATSSQGTAYNQPQHF.

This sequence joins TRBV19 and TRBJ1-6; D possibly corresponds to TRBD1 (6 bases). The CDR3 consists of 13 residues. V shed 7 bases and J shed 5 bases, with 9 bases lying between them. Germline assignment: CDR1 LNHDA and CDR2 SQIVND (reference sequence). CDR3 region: CASNDRNNSPLHF. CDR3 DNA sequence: TGTGCCAGTAATGACAGGAATAATTCACCCCTCCACTTT.

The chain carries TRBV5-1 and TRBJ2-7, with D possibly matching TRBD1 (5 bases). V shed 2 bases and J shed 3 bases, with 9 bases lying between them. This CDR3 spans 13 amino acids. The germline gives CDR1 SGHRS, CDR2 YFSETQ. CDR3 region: CASSFSRVYEQYF. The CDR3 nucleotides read TGCGCCAGCAGCTTCAGCAGGGTCTACGAGCAGTACTTC.

The CDR3 is CASRALAGGLSAQYF. For the CDR3, the DNA is TGTGCCAGCAGAGCACTAGCGGGAGGATTGTCGGCCCAGTACTTC. This rearrangement joins TRBV2 to TRBJ2-5; the match to TRBD2 covers 12 bases. With 6 bases clipped from V and 9 bases from J, the junction kept 11 bases outside the gene matches. Per germline, CDR1 SNHLY and CDR2 FYNNEI. The CDR3 loop spans 15 amino acids.

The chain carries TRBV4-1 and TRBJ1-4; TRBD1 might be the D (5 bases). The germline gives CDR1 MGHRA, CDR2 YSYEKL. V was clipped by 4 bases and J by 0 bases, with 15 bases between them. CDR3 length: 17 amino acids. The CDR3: CASSPQGSYATNEKLFF. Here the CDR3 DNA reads TGCGCCAGCAGCCCGCAGGGCTCCTATGCAACTAATGAAAAACTGTTTTTT.

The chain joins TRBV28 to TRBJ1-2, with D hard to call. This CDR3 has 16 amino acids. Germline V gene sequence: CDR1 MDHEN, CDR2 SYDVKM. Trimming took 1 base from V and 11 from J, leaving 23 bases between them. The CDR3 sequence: CASSLLRPTFNSGYTF. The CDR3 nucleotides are TGTGCCAGCAGTTTATTACGGCCTACATTTAATTCGGGTTACACCTTC.

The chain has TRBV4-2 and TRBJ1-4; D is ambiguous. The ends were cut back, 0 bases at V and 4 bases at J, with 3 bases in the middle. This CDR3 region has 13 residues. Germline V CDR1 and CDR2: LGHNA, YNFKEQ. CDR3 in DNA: TGTGCCAGCAGCCAAGACCTTAATGAAAAACTGTTTTTT. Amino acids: CASSQDLNEKLFF.

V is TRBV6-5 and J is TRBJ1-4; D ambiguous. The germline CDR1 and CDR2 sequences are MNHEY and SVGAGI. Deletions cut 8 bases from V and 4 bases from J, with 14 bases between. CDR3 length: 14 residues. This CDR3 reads CASGNPGFNEKLFF. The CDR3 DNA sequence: TGTGCCAGCGGTAACCCGGGGTTTAATGAAAAACTGTTTTTT.